This T cell receptor beta chain emerged from a study of T-cell reconstitution after alpha-beta-depleted transplantation in children. Points from the study as a whole: Some patients' high day-60 TCRbeta diversity was traced to surviving recipient T cells and thymic progenitors. The main origin of T-cell counts and diversity one year after transplant was newly produced T cells. After transplant, at about two months, alpha-beta T cells were reportedly derived from several hundred expanded graft clones.

This clonotype was picked up a small number of times. Its antigen is undetermined. The authors prepared the TCRbeta library with unique molecular identifiers. TCRdb independently ran MiXCR on the PCR reads; one entry per CDR3 protein. Of about 870,000 distinct CDR3 sequences in the sample, around 17% were seen once. Germline V CDR1 and CDR2: SQVTM, ANQGSEA. V dropped 4 bases and J dropped 5 bases, with 12 bases sitting between them. The CDR3 contains 12 residues. This TCR was recovered from a male patient under 18 who had a stem cell transplant for acute lymphoblastic leukemia, so the T cells may come from the graft donor. Material: PBMCs, mostly from graft donor cells, obtained 360 days after TCRalphabeta/CD19-depleted stem cell transplant. V and J are TRBV29-1 and TRBJ2-7; D unclear. The CDR3 here is CSVGLKANEQYF. The CDR3 DNA follows: TGCAGCGTTGGTCTCAAAGCCAACGAGCAGTACTTC.